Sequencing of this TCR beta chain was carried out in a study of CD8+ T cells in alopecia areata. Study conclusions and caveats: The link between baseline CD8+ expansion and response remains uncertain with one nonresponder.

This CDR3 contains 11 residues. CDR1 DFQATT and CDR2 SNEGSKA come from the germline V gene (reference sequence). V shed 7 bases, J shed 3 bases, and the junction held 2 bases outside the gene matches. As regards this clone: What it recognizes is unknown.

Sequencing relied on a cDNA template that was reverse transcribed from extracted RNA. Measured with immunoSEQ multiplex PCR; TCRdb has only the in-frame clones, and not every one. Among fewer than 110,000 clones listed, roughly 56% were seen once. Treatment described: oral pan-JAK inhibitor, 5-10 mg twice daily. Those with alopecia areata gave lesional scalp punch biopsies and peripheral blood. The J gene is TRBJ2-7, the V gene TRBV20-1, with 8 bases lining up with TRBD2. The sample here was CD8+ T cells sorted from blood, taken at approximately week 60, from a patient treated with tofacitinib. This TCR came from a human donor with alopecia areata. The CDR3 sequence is CSGAGVYEQYF. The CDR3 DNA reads TGCAGTGGAGCGGGAGTCTACGAGCAGTACTTC.